A selection of T cell receptor beta chains follows, all from one sample in a study of blood T cell repertoires in COVID-19. The table came from immunoSEQ multiplex PCR; TCRdb's copy has only in-frame clones and leaves some out. The repertoire holds almost 400,000 clones, around nine tenths seen once, with around 1.7% in the top ten. Specimen: PBMCs or T cells enriched from blood (not recorded which). The receptors shown here come from a woman younger than 45 who had recovered from COVID-19. Each CDR3 is given with its conserved first and last residue. The D gene is left open where the match is weak. Not every row has a clone size; where given, it reads once, few, many or a size class.

16	TRBJ2-6	.	few	TRBV7-8	CASSLASASGANVLTF	TGTGCCAGCAGCTTAGCTAGCGCCTCTGGGGCCAACGTCCTGACTTTC
14	TRBJ1-2	.	.	TRBV2	CASSGFLTSGGYTF	TGTGCCAGCAGTGGATTCCTCACCTCGGGTGGCTACACCTTC
18	TRBJ1-5	TRBD1	.	TRBV12-5	CASDFLTPGTGSNQPQHF	TGTGCTAGTGACTTTCTAACCCCTGGGACAGGAAGCAATCAGCCCCAGCATTTT
13	TRBJ2-1	TRBD2	.	TRBV10-3	CAIKASGVDEQFF	TGTGCCATCAAGGCTAGCGGGGTGGATGAGCAGTTCTTC
14	TRBJ2-7	.	.	TRBV7-2	CASSLDGGVYEQYF	TGTGCCAGCAGCTTAGATGGCGGCGTTTACGAGCAGTACTTC
16	TRBJ2-1	TRBD1	.	TRBV5-6	CASSLRQGVSYNEQFF	TGTGCCAGCAGCTTGCGTCAGGGGGTCTCCTACAATGAGCAGTTCTTC
14	TRBJ1-2	.	.	TRBV6-1	CASSERRRVYGYTF	TGTGCCAGCAGTGAACGCCGGCGGGTCTATGGCTACACCTTC
15	TRBJ2-2	.	.	TRBV29-1	CSVILAPMNTGELFF	TGCAGCGTTATTCTAGCCCCAATGAACACCGGGGAGCTGTTTTTT
15	TRBJ1-4	.	.	TRBV5-1	CASSLGGTLVEKLFF	TGCGCCAGCAGCTTGGGAGGGACTCTCGTTGAAAAACTGTTTTTT
17	TRBJ2-3	TRBD1	once	TRBV11-3	CASSLDLGQGRTDTQYF	TGTGCCAGCAGCTTAGATCTGGGACAGGGGCGCACAGATACGCAGTATTTT
17	TRBJ1-2	TRBD1	.	TRBV7-9	CASSLRAGQGAGYGYTF	TGTGCCAGCAGCTTAAGGGCGGGACAGGGGGCAGGTTATGGCTACACCTTC
14	TRBJ2-5	TRBD1	.	TRBV30	CAWNPGTGQETQYF	TGTGCCTGGAATCCCGGGACAGGACAAGAGACCCAGTACTTC
16	TRBJ2-1	TRBD1	.	TRBV2	CASSSSTGGSINEQFF	TGTGCCAGCAGTTCTTCCACAGGGGGGTCGATCAATGAGCAGTTCTTC
16	TRBJ2-7	TRBD1	.	TRBV30	CAWASPGTGVTYEQYF	TGTGCCTGGGCGTCCCCCGGGACAGGGGTAACCTACGAGCAGTACTTC
16	TRBJ2-2	.	.	TRBV7-9	CASNPSGGTNTGELFF	TGTGCCAGCAACCCCAGCGGCGGGACGAACACCGGGGAGCTGTTTTTT
16	TRBJ1-4	.	once	TRBV7-2	CASSSWDRGLDEKLFF	TGTGCCAGCAGCTCTTGGGATAGGGGACTAGATGAAAAACTGTTTTTT
16	TRBJ2-7	.	.	TRBV5-5	CASSLEGAGLFYEQYF	TGTGCCAGCAGCTTGGAAGGCGCAGGGTTGTTCTACGAGCAGTACTTC
14	TRBJ1-2	.	.	TRBV6-2/TRBV6-3	CASSPQGRAGGYTF	TGTGCCAGCAGTCCCCAGGGGAGGGCTGGAGGCTACACCTTC
16	TRBJ1-6	.	.	TRBV7-2	CASSADDRFLNSPLHF	TGTGCCAGCAGCGCCGACGACAGATTCCTCAATTCACCCCTCCACTTT
15	TRBJ2-7	.	.	TRBV5-1	CASSLAAGEPYEQYF	TGCGCCAGCAGCTTGGCGGCAGGGGAACCCTACGAGCAGTACTTC
13	TRBJ2-7	TRBD1	few	TRBV5-1	CASSAGTGYEQYF	TGCGCCAGCAGCGCCGGGACAGGCTACGAGCAGTACTTC
14	TRBJ2-2	TRBD1	.	TRBV6-5	CASSHRGPYGELFF	TGTGCCAGCAGTCACAGGGGGCCTTACGGGGAGCTGTTTTTT
16	TRBJ1-1	.	.	TRBV18	CASSPPWGGRNTEAFF	TGTGCCAGCTCACCACCGTGGGGGGGTCGGAACACTGAAGCTTTCTTT
14	TRBJ2-2	.	.	TRBV6-5	CASNKGGYTGELFF	TGTGCCAGCAACAAGGGGGGGTACACCGGGGAGCTGTTTTTT
15	TRBJ1-1	.	.	TRBV14	CASSHLGGIYAEAFF	TGTGCCAGCAGCCACCTGGGGGGAATCTACGCTGAAGCTTTCTTT
13	TRBJ1-5	.	.	TRBV25-1	CASSDGGYQPQHF	TGTGCCAGCAGTGATGGCGGCTATCAGCCCCAGCATTTT
15	TRBJ2-1	.	once	TRBV4-2	CASSLESLSYNEQFF	TGTGCCAGCAGCCTTGAGAGCCTCTCCTACAATGAGCAGTTCTTC
15	TRBJ2-3	.	.	TRBV7-2	CASSEQGSSTDTQYF	TGTGCCAGCAGCGAGCAGGGGTCTAGCACAGATACGCAGTATTTT
15	TRBJ2-2	.	.	TRBV2	CASSDDGDFTGELFF	TGTGCCAGCAGTGACGACGGGGATTTCACCGGGGAGCTGTTTTTT
15	TRBJ1-1	.	.	TRBV9	CASSVDFGGGTEAFF	TGTGCCAGCAGCGTAGACTTTGGGGGCGGGACTGAAGCTTTCTTT
17	TRBJ1-1	TRBD1	.	TRBV11-2	CASSLVPRTGVNTEAFF	TGTGCCAGCAGCTTGGTCCCCCGGACAGGGGTTAACACTGAAGCTTTCTTT
13	TRBJ2-5	.	once	TRBV2	CASSVGRKETQYF	TGTGCCAGCAGTGTCGGCAGGAAAGAGACCCAGTACTTC
16	TRBJ2-2	TRBD1	.	TRBV5-4	CASSLRTGGRTGELFF	TGTGCCAGCAGCCTTAGGACAGGGGGTCGGACCGGGGAGCTGTTTTTT
15	TRBJ1-4	.	.	TRBV28	CASSTSQGSNEKLFF	TGTGCCAGCAGTACGTCTCAGGGTTCTAATGAAAAACTGTTTTTT
13	TRBJ2-7	.	.	TRBV5-6	CASSLMGSYEQYF	TGTGCCAGCAGCTTAATGGGGAGCTACGAGCAGTACTTC
13	TRBJ2-2	.	few	TRBV3-1/TRBV3-2	CASSSGHPGELFF	TGTGCCAGCAGCTCGGGACACCCCGGGGAGCTGTTTTTT
19	TRBJ2-3	TRBD2	.	TRBV19	CASSPRGTSGSASTDTQYF	TGTGCCAGTAGTCCGCGGGGGACTAGCGGGAGCGCTAGCACAGATACGCAGTATTTT
15	TRBJ1-4	.	.	TRBV6-5	CASSSGGTLKEKLFF	TGTGCCAGCAGCTCGGGGGGGACGTTAAAGGAAAAACTGTTTTTT
14	TRBJ2-2	.	.	TRBV30	CAWKVSGFTGELFF	TGTGCCTGGAAGGTCAGCGGCTTCACCGGGGAGCTGTTTTTT
14	TRBJ1-5	TRBD1	.	TRBV4-1	CASSPRQGGQPQHF	TGCGCCAGCAGCCCCCGACAGGGGGGCCAGCCCCAGCATTTT
18	TRBJ1-1	.	.	TRBV7-9	CASSLTSGKPLGGTEAFF	TGTGCCAGCAGCTTAACGTCCGGGAAACCATTGGGGGGGACTGAAGCTTTCTTT
12	TRBJ2-2	.	.	TRBV11-3	CASSRSTGELFF	TGTGCCAGCAGCCGGAGCACCGGGGAGCTGTTTTTT
14	TRBJ1-3	TRBD1	.	TRBV29-1	CSVWDRAGGNTIYF	TGCAGCGTTTGGGACAGGGCGGGCGGAAACACCATATATTTT
17	TRBJ1-2	.	few	TRBV5-6	CASSLGNSFVSNYGYTF	TGTGCCAGCAGCTTGGGTAACAGCTTCGTATCTAACTATGGCTACACCTTC
18	TRBJ2-3	.	.	TRBV27	CASSLDGGGGRSADTQYF	TGTGCCAGCAGTCTGGATGGGGGCGGCGGCCGATCGGCAGATACGCAGTATTTT